Sequencing of this T cell receptor beta chain was carried out in a study of memory CD4+ T cells and cytomegalovirus serostatus. Study observations and caveats: CD4+ memory repertoires contained about two fifths of the 164 reported CMV TCRbeta sequences.

The V end was cut by 4 bases, the J end by 4 bases, with 21 bases between. The CDR3 loop spans 16 amino acids. Germline CDR1 SGHRS, CDR2 YFSETQ. Generated by immunoSEQ multiplex PCR, the TCRdb table keeps only in-frame clones and is missing some. This sample has about 75,000 clones; 78% occur once, and the top ten carry roughly 2.6%. The sort gate was single viable CD3+CD4+CD8-CD45RO+ cells for memory CD4+ T cells. Serum IgG to CMV pp150, pp28, p38 and p52 defined serostatus. About this clone itself: Its cognate antigen is unknown.

This TCR derives from an adult in good health and CMV-seropositive. What was sequenced was memory CD4+ T cells from blood. The chain combines TRBV5-1 with TRBJ2-7; tentatively, D is TRBD1 (5 bases). The CDR3 sequence is CASSASDSGSQYEQYF. The CDR3 DNA follows: TGCGCCAGCAGCGCATCCGATTCAGGGTCCCAGTACGAGCAGTACTTC.